Listed here are 25 T cell receptor beta chains from one sample, sequenced in a study of cytomegalovirus exposure and HLA in healthy donors. The primer mix had 60 Vbeta and 13 Jbeta primers. Method: immunoSEQ multiplex PCR; TCRdb's copy keeps in-frame clones and lacks some. This sample's table reports some 110,000 clones. Input material: PBMCs. The origin of the receptors is a man aged 40-55 years in good health and CMV-seronegative.

The chain joins TRBV5-4 to TRBJ1-1; TRBD1 matches at 7 bases. After removal of 5 bases from V and 3 bases from J, the junction contained 13 bases not matched to a gene. The CDR3 consists of 16 residues. Looked up from germline, CDR1 is SGHNT and CDR2 is YYREEE (reference sequence). DNA for the CDR3: TGTGCCAGCAGTCCCGGGACAGCCAATGTTTACACTGAAGCTTTCTTT. Translating gives CASSPGTANVYTEAFF.

V and J are TRBV7-8 and TRBJ1-1; a weak D match, TRBD1 (5 bases). CDR1 is SGHVS, CDR2 FQNEAQ, per germline. V was pared by 0 bases and J by 6 bases, with 14 bases between. CDR3 size: 15 residues. The CDR3, as DNA: TGTGCCAGCAGCTTAGCGCTTGGGGCTTGGGCTGAAGCTTTCTTT. It encodes CASSLALGAWAEAFF.

The V and J genes are TRBV5-4 and TRBJ2-5, with 12 bases aligning to TRBD2. The CDR3 is made up of 18 amino acids. CDR1 SGHNT and CDR2 YYREEE come from the germline V gene (reference sequence). V shed 3 bases and J 4 bases; nucleotides not matched to a gene: 13. The CDR3 nucleotides are TGTGCCAGCAGCTCCCGACTAGCGGGAGAGCTATGGAGAGAGACCCAGTACTTC. Translated: CASSSRLAGELWRETQYF.

The chain employs TRBV7-8 and TRBJ2-1; possibly TRBD2 for D (5 bases). Trimming took off 5 bases at V and 0 bases at J, with 14 bases between the two ends. Germline lookup yields CDR1 SGHVS and CDR2 FQNEAQ. CDR3 length equals 16 residues. The CDR3 nucleotides are TGTGCCAGCAGCCCCACACCGGGGAGCTCCTACAATGAGCAGTTCTTC. It is translated as CASSPTPGSSYNEQFF. Complete variable domain (other parts from reference TRBV7-8 and TRBJ2-1): GAGVSQSPRYKVAKRGQDVALRCDPISGHVSLFWYQQALGQGPEFLTYFQNEAQLDKSGLPSDRFFAERPEGSVSTLKIQRTQQEDSAVYLCASSPTPGSSYNEQFFGPGTRLTVL.

The CDR3 DNA reads TGTGCTACCAGGGGGCGGGGAGGCACTGAAGCTTTCTTT. Amino acids: CATRGRGGTEAFF. The V call is TRBV6-6, the J call TRBJ1-1; 8 bases are a match to TRBD1. The CDR3 loop spans 13 amino acids. Per the germline V gene, CDR1 is MNHNY and CDR2 is SVGAGI (reference sequence).

This chain joins TRBV6-1 and TRBJ1-2; no reliable D call. This CDR3 is built from 14 residues. Trimming removed 5 bases from V and 4 bases from J, with 14 bases in between. Germline CDR1 and CDR2: MNHNS and SASEGT. The CDR3 loop is CASSPRTGSYGYTF. CDR3 DNA: TGTGCCAGCAGTCCCCGGACGGGAAGCTATGGCTACACCTTC.

This chain uses TRBV7-3 with TRBJ2-1; TRBD2 matches at 12 bases. CDR1 and CDR2 from the germline V gene are SGHTA and FQGTGA. Trimming cost V 5 bases and J 5 bases; bases outside gene matches: 4. The CDR3 length is 15 residues. The CDR3 loop is CASSPSGRAHNEQFF. The CDR3 nucleotides are TGTGCCAGCAGCCCTAGCGGGAGGGCCCACAATGAGCAGTTCTTC.

This chain uses TRBV5-1 with TRBJ1-1, with 7 bases aligning to TRBD1. The CDR3 loop spans 14 amino acids. Trimming at V came to 1 base and at J to 1 base, leaving 1 base not matched to a gene. Germline CDR1 SGHRS, CDR2 YFSETQ. The CDR3 region is CASSLTGENTEAFF. The CDR3 DNA is TGCGCCAGCAGCTTGACAGGGGAGAACACTGAAGCTTTCTTT.

The genes are TRBV30 and TRBJ1-2; D call uncertain. The CDR3 extends over 13 amino acids. The germline V and J ends were trimmed by 2 bases and 8 bases, with 15 bases remaining between them. From germline, CDR1 is GTSNPN and CDR2 SVGIG (reference sequence). The CDR3 sequence: CAWSRSSREGYTF. The CDR3, as DNA: TGTGCCTGGAGTAGATCCTCTCGGGAGGGCTACACCTTC.

The V gene is TRBV29-1, the J gene TRBJ1-2; the D gene is possibly TRBD1 (6 bases). This CDR3 comprises 13 residues. The germline V and J ends were trimmed by 5 bases and 7 bases, with 17 bases remaining between them. Per germline, CDR1 SQVTM and CDR2 ANQGSEA. CDR3 DNA sequence: TGCAGCGTTCGAATTCAGGGGCACGGTGGCTACACCTTC. Translating it yields CSVRIQGHGGYTF. Full variable domain (missing parts from reference TRBV29-1 and TRBJ1-2): SAVISQKPSRDICQRGTSLTIQCQVDSQVTMMFWYRQQPGQSLTLIATANQGSEATYESGFVIDKFPISRPNLTFSTLTVSNMSPEDSSIYLCSVRIQGHGGYTFGSGTRLTVV.

CDR3 coding DNA: TGTGCCAGCAGTGACCTACTACAGGGAAACTATGGCTACACCTTC. It yields the protein CASSDLLQGNYGYTF. V usage is TRBV28 and J usage is TRBJ1-2; D is possibly TRBD1 (6 bases). The CDR3 length is 15 residues. The germline gives CDR1 MDHEN, CDR2 SYDVKM. Trimming stripped 5 bases from V and 2 bases from J, with 15 bases between.

The V call is TRBV2, the J call TRBJ2-1; TRBD2 might be the D (5 bases). The CDR3 totals 13 residues. Trimming cost V 2 bases and J 10 bases, with 12 bases left between them. Germline V gene lookup returns CDR1 SNHLY and CDR2 FYNNEI. Here the CDR3 reads CASSEIAAGEQFF. The CDR3 bases are TGTGCCAGCAGTGAAATAGCTGCGGGCGAGCAGTTCTTC.

The rearrangement uses TRBV2 and TRBJ2-7; D remains ambiguous. The CDR3 totals 14 residues. Germline lookup yields CDR1 SNHLY and CDR2 FYNNEI. V was shortened by 1 base and J by 2 bases, with 9 bases between the two germline ends. CDR3 bases: TGTGCCAGCAGTGAAGACAGAGATACCTACGAGCAGTACTTC. It is translated as CASSEDRDTYEQYF.

This CDR3 reads CAWSVLAGGEQYF. CDR3 DNA sequence: TGTGCCTGGAGTGTTCTAGCGGGAGGCGAGCAGTACTTC. The rearrangement uses TRBV30 and TRBJ2-7, with TRBD2 matching over 11 bases. The CDR3 consists of 13 residues. Looked up from germline, CDR1 is GTSNPN and CDR2 is SVGIG (reference sequence). Trimming removed 0 bases from V and 6 bases from J; junction bases left unmatched: 1.

The rearrangement links TRBV5-6 to TRBJ2-5; TRBD1 aligns across 10 bases. V lost 3 bases and J lost 2; bases outside the gene matches: 1. Germline CDR1 reads SGHDT; CDR2 reads YYEEEE. The CDR3 extends over 14 amino acids. The CDR3 sequence is CASSSDRGQETQYF. The CDR3 nucleotides read TGTGCCAGCAGCTCGGACAGGGGGCAAGAGACCCAGTACTTC.

The chain joins TRBV5-1 to TRBJ2-1, with 14 positions matching TRBD2. Germline assignment: CDR1 SGHRS and CDR2 YFSETQ. V shed 4 bases, J shed 9 bases, and the junction held 9 bases outside the gene matches. The CDR3 spans 16 residues. The CDR3 DNA follows: TGCGCCAGCAGCATTGAGGGACTAGCGGGAGTGGTTGAGCAGTTCTTC. Translated: CASSIEGLAGVVEQFF.

The CDR3 loop reads CASSLARDTGELFF. The CDR3 DNA reads as TGTGCCAGCAGCTTAGCTCGGGACACCGGGGAGCTGTTTTTT. This sequence joins TRBV11-2 and TRBJ2-2; unclear D gene. The CDR3 runs 14 residues. Germline V CDR1 and CDR2: SGHAT, FQNNGV. The germline V and J ends were trimmed by 1 base and 3 bases, with 6 bases remaining between them.

This chain joins TRBV6-1 and TRBJ1-4, with D possibly TRBD1 on 5 matching bases. Germline V CDR1 and CDR2: MNHNS, SASEGT. The CDR3 sequence is 14 residues long. V lost 6 bases and J lost 7, with 15 bases in between. The CDR3: CASSPSGGGEKLFF. Here the CDR3 DNA reads TGTGCCAGCAGCCCAAGCGGGGGGGGTGAAAAACTGTTTTTT.

The CDR3 sequence: CASSLILAGPTDTQYF. The CDR3 DNA reads TGTGCCAGCAGCTTAATACTAGCGGGACCGACAGATACGCAGTATTTT. V is TRBV13 and J is TRBJ2-3; 10 nucleotides agree with TRBD2. The V gene's germline CDR1 is PRHDT and CDR2 FYEKMQ (reference sequence). After removal of 2 bases from V and 3 bases from J, the junction contained 5 bases not matched to a gene. This CDR3 comprises 16 residues.

V is TRBV11-2 and J is TRBJ1-1; 9 nucleotides line up with TRBD1. CDR1 is SGHAT and CDR2 is FQNNGV in the germline V gene. The ends lost 4 bases at V and 6 bases at J; junction bases unmatched: 9. The CDR3 contains 15 residues. Here the CDR3 DNA reads TGTGCCAGCAGCTCGCCGACAGGGGGTCTTTCTGAAGCTTTCTTT. Its protein product is CASSSPTGGLSEAFF.

In DNA form, the CDR3 reads TGCGCCAGCAGCCAAGATGTGGGGGGCGGGGAGCTGTTTTTT. It is translated as CASSQDVGGGELFF. This chain connects TRBV4-3 to TRBJ2-2; D is possibly TRBD2 (6 bases). Trimming removed 0 bases at V and 7 bases at J, with 9 bases between. The CDR3 spans 14 residues. Germline assignment: CDR1 LGHNA and CDR2 YSLEER.

As regards this clone: One end of the junction fails to match germline, which may point to a read error. Within the sample, other DNA sequences also encode this same CDR3. This sequence joins TRBV7-9 and TRBJ1-2; D possibly corresponds to TRBD1 (5 bases). CDR3 length: 14 amino acids. Germline CDR1 reads SEHNR; CDR2 reads FQNEAQ (reference sequence). CDR3 DNA sequence: TGTGCTAGCAGCCGCGTGGGGGGGAGCTATGGCTACACCTTC. This translates into CASSRVGGSYGYTF.

V is TRBV7-9 and J is TRBJ2-1; 8 nucleotides align to TRBD2. V was clipped by 1 base and J by 12 bases; unmatched bases: 11. The CDR3 sequence is 15 residues long. Germline values: CDR1 SEHNR, CDR2 FQNEAQ (reference sequence). The CDR3 spells CASSLERGSGIGQFF. CDR3 coding DNA: TGTGCCAGCAGCTTAGAGCGGGGTAGCGGGATAGGGCAGTTCTTC.

The chain is built from TRBV7-2 and TRBJ1-1; 8 nucleotides line up with TRBD1. This CDR3 has 16 amino acids. Trimming at V came to 5 bases and at J to 1 base, leaving 9 bases not matched to a gene. Looked up from germline, CDR1 is SGHTA and CDR2 is FQGNSA. CDR3 in DNA: TGTGCCAGCAGCCGCAGGACAGGGCTGGGGAACACTGAAGCTTTCTTT. Translation: CASSRRTGLGNTEAFF.

This chain uses TRBV5-1 with TRBJ2-5; TRBD1 is a possible D gene (5 bases). Germline CDR1 reads SGHRS; CDR2 reads YFSETQ. V lost 3 bases, J lost 10 bases, and 22 bases lay in between. This CDR3 has 15 residues. DNA of the CDR3: TGCGCCAGCAGCTCTGGGGTTAGGGCAGGGCTGGGCCAGTACTTC. Protein: CASSSGVRAGLGQYF.